The present T cell receptor beta chain was sequenced within a study of T cells in Graves' hyperthyroidism and ophthalmopathy. Using RNA transcripts as the source, TCR beta CDR3 regions were amplified. In the first-round RT-PCR of the TCR CDR3, the HTBI primer set was used. TCRdb ran MiXCR on the multiplex PCR reads and lists one entry per CDR3 protein. Of roughly 700,000 distinct CDR3 sequences listed, 12% to 15% are singletons. Patients aged 18 to 65 had newly diagnosed hyperthyroidism lasting under 2 months. PBMCs were collected from an approximately 9.3 ml volume of fresh peripheral blood. The germline V gene has CDR1 SGHAT and CDR2 FQNNGV. The CDR3 has 16 residues. Trimming cost V 4 bases and J 13 bases; bases outside gene matches: 16. In this sample, this clonotype turned up many times.

The rearrangement joins TRBV11-2 to TRBJ2-4, with 10 bases aligning to TRBD1. Sample: blood. The source of this sequence is a woman younger than 35 with Graves' hyperthyroidism. CDR3 sequence: CASSSNRDRGISKQYF. CDR3 DNA sequence: TGTGCCAGCAGCTCCAACCGGGACAGGGGAATTTCCAAACAGTACTTC. The full variable domain, completed using reference TRBV11-2 and TRBJ2-4, is EAGVAQSPRYKIIEKRQSVAFWCNPISGHATLYWYQQILGQGPKLLIQFQNNGVVDDSQLPKDRFSAERLKGVDSTLKIQPAKLEDSAVYLCASSSNRDRGISKQYFGAGTRLSVL.